This entry lists 24 T cell receptor beta chains sequenced from one sample in a study of control samples from healthy donors and cancer patients. The data were produced by immunoSEQ multiplex PCR, yet TCRdb's version contains in-frame clones alone and is incomplete. The repertoire holds some 100,000 clones, more than 80% seen once, with around 8.2% in the top ten. The specimen sequenced was blood. The receptors derive from a man aged 18-30 years in good health.

This clone was found once. The chain is built from TRBV7-3 and TRBJ2-2; TRBD1 agrees at 8 bases. CDR1 and CDR2 (germline): SGHTA, FQGTGA. The CDR3 totals 16 residues. V trimming: 5 bases; J trimming: 1 base; junction bases outside the gene matches: 6. CDR3 residues: CASSVDRGLNTGELFF. The DNA of the CDR3 is TGTGCCAGCAGCGTCGACAGGGGCCTGAACACCGGGGAGCTGTTTTTT.

The J gene is TRBJ1-1, the V gene TRBV6-1; no clear D gene. Trimming shortened V by 3 bases and J by 1 base, and 12 bases separated the two germline ends. Germline values: CDR1 MNHNS, CDR2 SASEGT. The CDR3 is made up of 15 amino acids. CDR3 loop: CASSERFAGNTEAFF. In DNA, the CDR3 is TGTGCCAGCAGTGAGAGATTCGCGGGGAACACTGAAGCTTTCTTT.

The sample holds a few counts of this clone. This chain links TRBV7-8 with TRBJ1-1; D possibly corresponds to TRBD1 (5 bases). CDR1 SGHVS and CDR2 FQNEAQ come from the germline V gene. Trimming shortened V by 1 base and J by 0 bases, and 12 bases separated the two germline ends. The CDR3 runs 16 residues. CDR3 DNA: TGTGCCAGCAGCTTAGGCGTTGGCAGGGTGAACACTGAAGCTTTCTTT. It is translated as CASSLGVGRVNTEAFF.

The chain couples TRBV10-3 to TRBJ2-1; possibly TRBD1 or TRBD2 for D (6 bases each). Germline V gene sequence: CDR1 ENHRY, CDR2 SYGVKD. The ends were cut back, 0 bases at V and 1 base at J, with 13 bases in the middle. CDR3 length equals 17 residues. This CDR3 is CAISESQGTVSYNEQFF. The DNA of the CDR3 is TGTGCCATCAGTGAGTCCCAGGGGACTGTATCCTACAATGAGCAGTTCTTC.

This chain connects TRBV6-6 to TRBJ2-7, with D tentatively TRBD2 (5 bases). The CDR3 covers 12 residues. CDR1 is MNHNY, CDR2 SVGAGI, per germline (reference sequence). Trimming cost V 8 bases and J 5 bases, with 13 bases left between them. CDR3 in DNA: TGTGCCAGCGAGAGGGCGTCGAACGAGCAGTACTTC. Translating gives CASERASNEQYF.

This clone was picked up one time. The chain has TRBV19 and TRBJ2-2; D remains ambiguous. CDR3 size: 14 residues. The germline V gene has CDR1 LNHDA and CDR2 SQIVND (reference sequence). The V and J ends lost 4 bases and 4 bases respectively, with 10 bases between them. The CDR3 region is CASSKGWGTGELFF. The CDR3 coding sequence is TGTGCCAGTAGTAAAGGTTGGGGCACCGGGGAGCTGTTTTTT.

A remark on this clone: The same CDR3 can be traced to other DNA sequences in this sample. The genes are TRBV6-5 and TRBJ1-1; no clear D. CDR3 size: 13 residues. CDR1 is MNHEY and CDR2 is SVGAGI in the germline V gene. Trimming cost V 0 bases and J 0 bases, with 2 bases left between them. CDR3 amino acids: CASSYSLNTEAFF. CDR3 coding DNA: TGTGCCAGCAGTTACTCGTTGAACACTGAAGCTTTCTTT.

This clone was detected once. The V call is TRBV9, the J call TRBJ2-1; D possibly corresponds to TRBD2 (6 bases). The CDR3 spans 15 residues. Between the trimmed V and J ends, which lost 2 bases and 3 bases, there was a span of 12 bases. Germline-derived CDR1 and CDR2 are SGDLS and YYNGEE. The CDR3 DNA reads TGTGCCAGCAGCGTTGCGGGACTGAACTACAATGAGCAGTTCTTC. Protein sequence: CASSVAGLNYNEQFF.

The chain joins TRBV13 to TRBJ2-7, with D maybe TRBD1 (6 bases). CDR1 is PRHDT, CDR2 FYEKMQ, per germline (reference sequence). V lost 5 bases to trimming and J lost 7 bases, with 18 bases between them. CDR3 length equals 14 residues. The DNA of the CDR3 is TGTGCCAGCAGCAGAGGAAGGGGGAACGGGGAGCAGTACTTC. Its translation is CASSRGRGNGEQYF.

J is TRBJ2-1 and V is TRBV7-3, with TRBD1 as a possible D gene (5 bases). V lost 2 bases, J lost 6 bases, and 11 bases lay in between. The CDR3 consists of 14 residues. Germline lookup yields CDR1 SGHTA and CDR2 FQGTGA. The CDR3 protein is CASSLQGERNEQFF. In DNA, the CDR3 is TGTGCCAGCAGCTTACAGGGTGAACGCAATGAGCAGTTCTTC.

The chain uses TRBV3-1 (or the pseudogene TRBV3-2) and TRBJ1-6; D is possibly TRBD1 (5 bases). The V gene lost 4 bases and the J gene lost 6 bases, with 13 bases spanning the gap. Germline assignment: CDR1 LGHDT and CDR2 YNNKEL (reference sequence). CDR3 length: 15 residues. The CDR3 nucleotides are TGTGCCAGCAGCCCCTTTGGGGCGCGTAATTCACCCCTCCACTTT. Amino acids: CASSPFGARNSPLHF.

This chain uses TRBV5-5 with TRBJ1-1; no reliable D call. Per the germline V gene, CDR1 is SGHKS and CDR2 is YYEKEE (reference sequence). Trimming stripped 4 bases from V and 3 bases from J, with 10 bases between. This CDR3 has 13 residues. CDR3 sequence reads: CASSPRPDTEAFF. The CDR3 nucleotides read TGTGCCAGCAGCCCCCGCCCGGACACTGAAGCTTTCTTT.

This chain links TRBV27 with TRBJ1-6; possibly TRBD1 for D (6 bases). This CDR3 is 15 amino acids long. V was shortened by 4 bases and J by 6 bases, with 13 bases between the two germline ends. CDR1 and CDR2 from the germline V gene are MNHEY and SMNVEV (reference sequence). The CDR3 sequence is CASSYRAGFNSPLHF. The CDR3 region has the DNA TGTGCCAGCAGTTACAGGGCGGGATTTAATTCACCCCTCCACTTT.

The chain couples TRBV5-4 to TRBJ2-3; 8 bases are a match to TRBD2. The CDR3 consists of 16 residues. Trimming removed 0 bases from V and 1 base from J; junction bases left unmatched: 4. Germline V gives CDR1 SGHNT, CDR2 YYREEE (reference sequence). The CDR3 region is CASSLARAGGTDTQYF. The CDR3 nucleotides are TGTGCCAGCAGCTTGGCTCGAGCGGGAGGCACAGATACGCAGTATTTT.

In its sample, this clone was seen once. J is TRBJ2-1 and V is TRBV28; D is unresolved. CDR1 MDHEN and CDR2 SYDVKM come from the germline V gene. Trimming pared 3 bases from V and 7 bases from J, leaving 19 bases between. The CDR3 sequence is 16 residues long. For the CDR3, the DNA is TGTGCCAGCAGTTTCCCCGTACGATCGAACCGGAATGAGCAGTTCTTC. Translating it yields CASSFPVRSNRNEQFF.

The chain is built from TRBV5-4 and TRBJ1-6; no clear D. V lost 0 bases, J lost 10 bases, and 8 bases lay in between. Germline V gene sequence: CDR1 SGHNT, CDR2 YYREEE (reference sequence). The CDR3 extends over 13 amino acids. The chain's CDR3 is CASSLVADSPLHF. The CDR3 DNA reads TGTGCCAGCAGCTTGGTAGCCGACTCACCCCTCCACTTT.

This sequence joins TRBV7-9 and TRBJ1-2; 7 positions match TRBD1. The V and J ends lost 4 bases and 2 bases, in that order; junction bases with no gene match: 7. Germline V gene data show CDR1 as SEHNR and CDR2 as FQNEAQ (reference sequence). This CDR3 has 15 residues. The CDR3 region is CASSSPGQRNYGYTF. DNA for the CDR3: TGTGCCAGCAGCTCACCGGGACAGCGCAACTATGGCTACACCTTC.

This clone was recorded once. This chain joins TRBV5-6 and TRBJ1-1; D unresolved. The CDR3 runs 13 residues. The V end lost 4 bases, the J end lost 1 base, and 8 bases lay between the germline ends. Looked up from germline, CDR1 is SGHDT and CDR2 is YYEEEE. CDR3 residues: CASSTGRNTEAFF. The CDR3, as DNA: TGTGCCAGCAGCACCGGACGGAACACTGAAGCTTTCTTT.

The V gene is TRBV15, the J gene TRBJ1-2, with D unresolved. The V and J ends lost 0 bases and 4 bases respectively, with 6 bases between them. Germline V gene data show CDR1 as LNHNV and CDR2 as YYDKDF (reference sequence). The CDR3 totals 13 residues. The DNA for the CDR3 is TGTGCCACCAGCAGAGATATGAGCTATGGCTACACCTTC. Its translation: CATSRDMSYGYTF.

This chain uses TRBV6-1 with TRBJ1-1, with unresolved D. Trimming cost V 1 base and J 0 bases, with 12 bases left between them. The germline V gene encodes CDR1 MNHNS and CDR2 SASEGT. CDR3 size: 16 residues. The CDR3 protein is CASSEVGRRVNTEAFF. The DNA of the CDR3 is TGTGCCAGCAGTGAAGTCGGCAGGCGTGTGAACACTGAAGCTTTCTTT.

The chain recombines TRBV28 with TRBJ1-1; D not certain. The V gene lost 7 bases and the J gene lost 1 base, with 13 bases spanning the gap. Germline assignment: CDR1 MDHEN and CDR2 SYDVKM. This CDR3 comprises 14 residues. The CDR3, as DNA: TGTGCCAGCACCGAGGACCCCCCGAACACTGAAGCTTTCTTT. Encoded protein: CASTEDPPNTEAFF.

The rearrangement links TRBV5-1 to TRBJ1-2; D gene ambiguous. Germline lookup yields CDR1 SGHRS and CDR2 YFSETQ. The ends were cut back, 0 bases at V and 0 bases at J, with 9 bases in the middle. The CDR3 length is 15 residues. This chain's CDR3 is CASSLGEATNYGYTF. DNA for the CDR3: TGCGCCAGCAGCTTGGGAGAGGCAACTAACTATGGCTACACCTTC.

The chain recombines TRBV7-9 with TRBJ1-1, with 8 positions matching TRBD1. This CDR3 is built from 13 residues. The J segment lost 7 bases and the V segment lost 2 bases, leaving 3 bases of the junction unmatched. In germline, CDR1 is SEHNR, CDR2 FQNEAQ (reference sequence). CDR3 sequence: CASSLQGAGEAFF. Here the CDR3 DNA reads TGTGCCAGCAGCTTACAGGGGGCAGGTGAAGCTTTCTTT. Looking up the rest from reference TRBV7-9 and TRBJ1-1 gives the full variable domain: DTGVSQNPRHKITKRGQNVTFRCDPISEHNRLYWYRQTLGQGPEFLTYFQNEAQLEKSRLLSDRFSAERPKGSFSTLEIQRTEQGDSAMYLCASSLQGAGEAFFGQGTRLTVV.

The chain employs TRBV11-2 and TRBJ2-1, with TRBD2 matching over 7 bases. CDR1 SGHAT and CDR2 FQNNGV come from the germline V gene. The CDR3 spans 15 residues. Unmatched junction bases numbered 9, after V lost 1 base and J lost 9 bases. In DNA form, the CDR3 reads TGTGCCAGCAGCTTAGGAAGCGGGGATGTGGGTGAGCAGTTCTTC. Its protein is CASSLGSGDVGEQFF. The full variable domain, its missing parts supplied by reference TRBV11-2 and TRBJ2-1, is EAGVAQSPRYKIIEKRQSVAFWCNPISGHATLYWYQQILGQGPKLLIQFQNNGVVDDSQLPKDRFSAERLKGVDSTLKIQPAKLEDSAVYLCASSLGSGDVGEQFFGPGTRLTVL.